The rows below give T cell receptor beta chains drawn from one sample of a study of cytomegalovirus exposure and HLA in healthy donors. TCRdb's table, derived via immunoSEQ multiplex PCR, lists solely in-frame clones and lacks some. The sample lists 75,000 to 100,000 clones; approximately 69% were seen once. The sample taken for sequencing was PBMCs. The receptor source for this set is a female donor in good health and CMV-seronegative. CDR3s include the opening cysteine and the closing phenylalanine or tryptophan. D genes are given only for firm matches.

d_call: .; j_call: TRBJ1-3; v_call: TRBV19; cdr3_nt: TGTGCCAGTAGTATTGGGGGGGGACATTACTCTGGAAACACCATATATTTT; cdr3_aa: CASSIGGGHYSGNTIYF
d_call: .; j_call: TRBJ2-7; v_call: TRBV7-9; cdr3_nt: TGTGCCAGCCGCTCTGTCTACGAGCAGTACTTC; cdr3_aa: CASRSVYEQYF
d_call: .; j_call: TRBJ2-2; v_call: TRBV28; cdr3_nt: TGTGCCAGCAGGTGGACAGGGAGGGTCACCGGGGAGCTGTTTTTT; cdr3_aa: CASRWTGRVTGELFF
d_call: TRBD1; j_call: TRBJ2-1; v_call: TRBV18; cdr3_nt: TGTGCCAGCTCTCCCTTGACAGGGACCCGGGGTGAGCAGTTCTTC; cdr3_aa: CASSPLTGTRGEQFF
d_call: .; j_call: TRBJ1-1; v_call: TRBV6-1; cdr3_nt: TGTGCCAGCATCCCCGGACAGTGGGTGTTTGGGGAAGCTTTCTTT; cdr3_aa: CASIPGQWVFGEAFF
d_call: .; j_call: TRBJ2-1; v_call: TRBV4-1; cdr3_nt: TGCGCCAGCAGCCAAGATGGCCTAGTCTCCTACAATGAGCAGTTCTTC; cdr3_aa: CASSQDGLVSYNEQFF
d_call: TRBD1; j_call: TRBJ1-1; v_call: TRBV5-6; cdr3_nt: TGTGCCAGCAGCTACGAGGACAGGGCGTGGATGAACACTGAAGCTTTCTTT; cdr3_aa: CASSYEDRAWMNTEAFF
d_call: TRBD1; j_call: TRBJ2-3; v_call: TRBV6-6; cdr3_nt: TGTGCCAGCAGTCTACAGGGACAGGGGGCGGATACGCAGTATTTT; cdr3_aa: CASSLQGQGADTQYF
d_call: .; j_call: TRBJ2-7; v_call: TRBV28; cdr3_nt: TGTGCCAGCAGCCGAGACTCCTACGAGCAGTACTTC; cdr3_aa: CASSRDSYEQYF
d_call: TRBD2; j_call: TRBJ2-3; v_call: TRBV9; cdr3_nt: TGTGCCAGCAGCGAAGGACTAGCGGGAGCCCTAACAGATACGCAGTATTTT; cdr3_aa: CASSEGLAGALTDTQYF